These 25 T cell receptor beta chains were sequenced from one sample in a study of T cell responses to AZD1222 COVID-19 vaccine. Some clones are missing from TCRdb's copy, which holds only in-frame ones; the method was immunoSEQ multiplex PCR. The data hold around 160,000 clones, with 75% to 95% observed a single time. Source: peripheral blood, taken on day 0 of MenACWY control vaccination. These receptors were obtained from an adult in good health.

On this clone: Other DNA sequences in this sample translate to the same CDR3. The chain couples TRBV10-3 to TRBJ2-2, with 7 bases fitting TRBD1. V lost 6 bases to trimming and J lost 0 bases; unmatched junction nucleotides: 1. The CDR3 is made up of 14 amino acids. Germline V gene data show CDR1 as ENHRY and CDR2 as SYGVKD. CDR3 bases: TGTGCCATCAGCGGACAGGCGAACACCGGGGAGCTGTTTTTT. Residues: CAISGQANTGELFF.

CDR3: CAWSTGQGREKLFF. CDR3 coding DNA: TGTGCCTGGAGCACGGGACAGGGAAGGGAAAAACTGTTTTTT. The V and J genes are TRBV30 and TRBJ1-4; 9 nucleotides line up with TRBD1. The J segment lost 8 bases and the V segment lost 3 bases, leaving 7 bases of the junction unmatched. Germline-derived CDR1 and CDR2 are GTSNPN and SVGIG (reference sequence). The CDR3 sequence is 14 residues long.

The V and J genes are TRBV7-9 and TRBJ1-4; 8 bases are shared with TRBD1. V was pared by 4 bases and J by 10 bases, with 17 bases of the junction left unmatched. This CDR3 spans 17 amino acids. CDR1 and CDR2 (germline): SEHNR, FQNEAQ (reference sequence). As DNA, the CDR3 is TGTGCCAGCAGCTGGGGACCCGGGACAGGTCCAGGTGGAAAACTGTTTTTT. Encoded protein: CASSWGPGTGPGGKLFF.

This clone came up many times. The sample has other DNA sequences that encode this CDR3 too. V gene TRBV10-1 combines with J gene TRBJ2-7; 9 positions match TRBD1. The CDR3 contains 15 residues. CDR1 WNHNN and CDR2 SYGVQD come from the germline V gene (reference sequence). The junction had 6 bases not matched to a gene; V was cut back by 3 bases and J by 3 bases. Here the CDR3 reads CASSDPGQGNYEQYF. As DNA, the CDR3 is TGCGCCAGCAGTGATCCGGGACAGGGAAACTACGAGCAGTACTTC.

The gene calls are TRBV7-3 and TRBJ2-2; the match to TRBD2 covers 8 bases. CDR3 length equals 14 residues. The V and J ends lost 8 bases and 6 bases, in that order; junction bases with no gene match: 8. Germline CDR1 reads SGHTA; CDR2 reads FQGTGA. The CDR3 DNA follows: TGTGCCAGCCGCAAAGCGGGAGCTGCCGGGGAGCTGTTTTTT. This gives the protein CASRKAGAAGELFF. The entire variable domain, with the rest obtained from reference TRBV7-3 and TRBJ2-2, is as follows: GAGVSQTPSNKVTEKGKYVELRCDPISGHTALYWYRQSLGQGPEFLIYFQGTGAADDSGLPNDRFFAVRPEGSVSTLKIQRTERGDSAVYLCASRKAGAAGELFFGEGSRLTVL.

The chain links TRBV7-2 to TRBJ1-5; D is unclear. The CDR3 spans 13 residues. V lost 1 base to trimming and J lost 5 bases, with 6 bases between them. Germline CDR1 SGHTA, CDR2 FQGNSA. CDR3 sequence: CASSLDHDQPQHF. The CDR3 bases are TGTGCCAGCAGCTTAGACCATGATCAGCCCCAGCATTTT.

This clone appeared a single time. This chain joins TRBV19 and TRBJ1-1; TRBD1 matches 8 bases. Germline assignment: CDR1 LNHDA and CDR2 SQIVND (reference sequence). V was pared by 5 bases and J by 11 bases, with 7 bases of the junction left unmatched. CDR3 size: 12 residues. The CDR3, as DNA: TGTGCCAGTAGTTCCGACAGGGGCTTGGCTTTCTTT. It translates to CASSSDRGLAFF.

The rearrangement uses TRBV2 and TRBJ1-1; D possibly corresponds to TRBD1 (6 bases). This CDR3 spans 16 amino acids. Trimming stripped 3 bases from V and 6 bases from J, with 20 bases between. Germline V gives CDR1 SNHLY, CDR2 FYNNEI. The CDR3 spells CASSDAGWGRGPEAFF. CDR3 sequence (DNA): TGTGCCAGCAGTGATGCAGGTTGGGGCAGGGGCCCTGAAGCTTTCTTT.

This clone was seen repeatedly, ten times or more. The V and J genes are TRBV12-3 or TRBV12-4 and TRBJ1-1, with D possibly TRBD1 on 5 matching bases. This CDR3 comprises 12 residues. V was shortened by 7 bases and J by 2 bases, with 8 bases between the two germline ends. The DNA for the CDR3 is TGTGCCAGCACCAGGACAAACACTGAAGCTTTCTTT. Protein: CASTRTNTEAFF.

The table lists this clone with a count of one. This sequence joins TRBV5-1 and TRBJ1-2; 7 bases line up with TRBD1. V shed 2 bases and J 8 bases; nucleotides not matched to a gene: 12. The CDR3 runs to 15 residues. From germline, CDR1 is SGHRS and CDR2 YFSETQ. The CDR3 loop reads CASSLYTTGDGGYTF. The DNA of the CDR3 is TGCGCCAGCAGCTTATATACAACAGGGGATGGGGGCTACACCTTC.

The chain employs TRBV18 and TRBJ1-1, with TRBD1 matching over 10 bases. CDR3 length: 16 residues. The germline V gene encodes CDR1 KGHSH and CDR2 LQKENI. V was pared by 5 bases and J by 2 bases, with 8 bases of the junction left unmatched. As DNA, the CDR3 is TGTGCCAGCTCATACCGGGACAGGGGCCTAAACACTGAAGCTTTCTTT. This gives the protein CASSYRDRGLNTEAFF.

The rearrangement links TRBV6-5 to TRBJ1-2; 9 positions match TRBD1. The germline CDR1 and CDR2 sequences are MNHEY and SVGAGI. The CDR3 extends over 15 amino acids. J lost 2 bases, V lost 6 bases, and 7 bases had no gene match. In DNA, the CDR3 is TGTGCCAGCAGCCTGGGACAGGGCCAGAACTATGGCTACACCTTC. Translating gives CASSLGQGQNYGYTF.

V gene TRBV18 combines with J gene TRBJ2-4; D possibly corresponds to TRBD2 (6 bases). V was clipped by 0 bases and J by 0 bases, with 12 bases between them. The CDR3 covers 17 residues. Germline V gene sequence: CDR1 KGHSH, CDR2 LQKENI. The CDR3 nucleotides read TGTGCCAGCTCACCACCGACGGGGAGGCTAGCCAAAAACATTCAGTACTTC. As protein: CASSPPTGRLAKNIQYF.

The chain is built from TRBV6-5 and TRBJ1-2, with 9 bases identical to TRBD1. CDR1 and CDR2 (germline): MNHEY, SVGAGI. CDR3 length: 14 residues. The V segment lost 6 bases and the J segment 5 bases; nucleotides outside the gene matches: 7. The CDR3 sequence: CASRRGTGIYGYTF. The CDR3 DNA reads TGTGCCAGCAGAAGAGGGACAGGGATTTATGGCTACACCTTC.

The chain carries TRBV7-2 and TRBJ1-1; the match to TRBD1 covers 9 bases. The CDR3 consists of 17 residues. V lost 5 bases to trimming and J lost 5 bases; unmatched junction nucleotides: 15. CDR1 SGHTA and CDR2 FQGNSA come from the germline V gene. The CDR3 reads CASSKVPGQGWGTEAFF. The CDR3 DNA sequence: TGTGCCAGCAGCAAAGTCCCGGGACAGGGTTGGGGGACTGAAGCTTTCTTT.

The gene calls are TRBV9 and TRBJ1-6; D ambiguous. V was cut by 3 bases and J by 8 bases, with 18 bases left in between. Germline CDR1 is SGDLS and CDR2 is YYNGEE. The CDR3 covers 16 residues. DNA of the CDR3: TGTGCCAGCAGCGGAGGAGGGTCAAGAGTATATTCACCCCTCCACTTT. Translation: CASSGGGSRVYSPLHF.

The chain couples TRBV5-1 to TRBJ2-7; TRBD1 agrees at 9 bases. The V segment lost 4 bases and the J segment 6 bases; nucleotides outside the gene matches: 11. The CDR3 runs to 15 residues. CDR1 and CDR2 (germline): SGHRS, YFSETQ. As DNA, the CDR3 is TGCGCCAGCAGCAGGACCGGCGGGACAGGGTCCGAGCAGTACTTC. It specifies CASSRTGGTGSEQYF.

The CDR3 loop is CASSLASGELFF. CDR3 DNA: TGTGCCAGCAGCCTCGCTAGCGGGGAGCTGTTTTTT. The chain couples TRBV4-2 to TRBJ2-2, with D hard to call. The V end lost 4 bases, the J end lost 7 bases, and 7 bases lay between the germline ends. This CDR3 is 12 amino acids long. Germline V gene data show CDR1 as LGHNA and CDR2 as YNFKEQ.

The rearrangement links TRBV2 to TRBJ2-1; 8 bases align to TRBD1. The germline V gene encodes CDR1 SNHLY and CDR2 FYNNEI. Trimming at V came to 7 bases and at J to 9 bases, leaving 8 bases not matched to a gene. This CDR3 spans 13 amino acids. CDR3 bases: TGTGCCAGCAATGGACAGGGATCGGTTGAGCAGTTCTTC. This codes for CASNGQGSVEQFF.

DNA of the CDR3: TGTGCCAGCAGTCCTTGGGTAGCGGGATCCTACAATGAGCAGTTCTTC. Translation: CASSPWVAGSYNEQFF. The rearrangement uses TRBV7-9 and TRBJ2-1; 8 bases agree with TRBD2. Germline V lookup: CDR1 SEHNR, CDR2 FQNEAQ (reference sequence). Trimming took 6 bases from V and 1 from J; bases not matched to a gene: 8. This CDR3 region has 16 residues.

This clone was found once. The chain couples TRBV12-3 or TRBV12-4 to TRBJ2-5; no definite D call. V lost 6 bases and J 4 bases, leaving 6 bases between the germline ends. The CDR3 runs 11 residues. This chain's CDR3 is CASSPGETQYF. CDR3 in DNA: TGTGCCAGCAGCCCCGGAGAGACCCAGTACTTC.

This chain connects TRBV3-1 (or the pseudogene TRBV3-2) to TRBJ2-7; TRBD2 matches at 9 bases. The ends lost 2 bases at V and 5 bases at J; junction bases unmatched: 4. The germline gives CDR1 LGHDT, CDR2 YNNKEL (reference sequence). The CDR3 is made up of 14 amino acids. This CDR3 is CASSQQAGGDEQYF. As DNA, the CDR3 is TGTGCCAGCAGCCAACAGGCGGGAGGGGACGAGCAGTACTTC.

The rearrangement uses TRBV9 and TRBJ1-5; 8 bases map to TRBD1. J gave up 3 bases and V 0 bases, and 2 bases lay outside the gene matches. Germline V gene sequence: CDR1 SGDLS, CDR2 YYNGEE. This CDR3 spans 15 amino acids. Written as DNA, the CDR3 is TGTGCCAGCAGCGTAGCAGGGGGCGTCAATCAGCCCCAGCATTTT. Encoded protein: CASSVAGGVNQPQHF.

The chain uses TRBV5-5 and TRBJ1-4; a possible D gene is TRBD1 (5 bases). In germline, CDR1 is SGHKS, CDR2 YYEKEE (reference sequence). This CDR3 is 14 amino acids long. V lost 2 bases to trimming and J lost 7 bases, with 12 bases between them. CDR3 amino acids: CASSLWSGTEKLFF. CDR3 in DNA: TGTGCCAGCAGCTTATGGTCCGGGACTGAAAAACTGTTTTTT.

V usage is TRBV7-2 and J usage is TRBJ1-2; 8 bases agree with TRBD1. J was trimmed by 8 bases and V by 4 bases; bases with no gene match: 9. Germline CDR1 and CDR2: SGHTA and FQGNSA. The length of the CDR3 is 14 residues. The CDR3 DNA reads TGTGCCAGCAGCTCAACAGGGGGGAAGGGCGGCTACACCTTC. Translated, it gives CASSSTGGKGGYTF. The variable domain in full, with the rest retrieved from reference TRBV7-2 and TRBJ1-2, is GAGVSQSPSNKVTEKGKDVELRCDPISGHTALYWYRQSLGQGLEFLIYFQGNSAPDKSGLPSDRFSAERTGGSVSTLTIQRTQQEDSAVYLCASSSTGGKGGYTFGSGTRLTVV.